This TCR beta chain comes out of a study of T-cell reconstitution after alpha-beta-depleted transplantation in children. Findings of the study overall: Counts and diversity of T cells one year after transplant came mostly from newly produced T cells. About two months after transplant, alpha-beta T cells reportedly came from several hundred expanded graft clones.

The table lists this clonotype with many counts. Its cognate antigen is unknown. The V gene's germline CDR1 is LNHNV and CDR2 YYDKDF (reference sequence). The V gene end was trimmed by 5 bases and the J gene end by 1 base; junction bases not matched to a gene: 6. The CDR3 sequence is 15 residues long. This sample's TCRbeta library carried unique molecular identifier barcodes. TCRdb independently ran MiXCR on the PCR reads; one entry per CDR3 protein. This table holds 750,000 to 950,000 distinct CDR3 sequences, roughly 16% found once. The sample in question was PBMCs, mostly from graft donor cells, obtained 360 days after TCRalphabeta/CD19-depleted stem cell transplant. The chain is built from TRBV15 and TRBJ1-1; 8 bases agree with TRBD1. The source of this sequence is a male patient between 5 and 17 years old who had a stem cell transplant for acute lymphoblastic leukemia, so the T cells may come from the graft donor. CDR3 in amino acids: CATSAGGTGNTEAFF. Here the CDR3 DNA reads TGTGCCACCAGCGCGGGAGGGACAGGGAACACTGAAGCTTTCTTT.